This T cell receptor (beta chain) was obtained from a study of T cell responses to AZD1222 COVID-19 vaccine. Study-wide findings and caveats: There were repertoire samples only from the period after the peak T cell response. Close to half of all spike-specific TCRs reportedly target regions of the variants that are unmutated. Increased Spike-specific TCR breadth and depth were observed after two AZD1222 doses.

Turning to this clone: Antigen unknown.

The length of the CDR3 is 12 residues. CDR1 SNHLY and CDR2 FYNNEI come from the germline V gene. V was pared by 7 bases and J by 6 bases, with 13 bases between. Method: immunoSEQ multiplex PCR; TCRdb's copy keeps in-frame clones and lacks some. Among more than 55,000 clones listed, roughly 89% were seen once. V and J are TRBV2 and TRBJ2-7; tentatively, D is TRBD2 (5 bases). Source: peripheral blood, taken 28 days after the second AZD1222 dose. This sequence originates from an adult who received the AZD1222 COVID-19 vaccine. The CDR3 sequence: CASTTPGVEQYF. The CDR3 nucleotides are TGTGCCAGCACTACTCCCGGGGTCGAGCAGTACTTC.